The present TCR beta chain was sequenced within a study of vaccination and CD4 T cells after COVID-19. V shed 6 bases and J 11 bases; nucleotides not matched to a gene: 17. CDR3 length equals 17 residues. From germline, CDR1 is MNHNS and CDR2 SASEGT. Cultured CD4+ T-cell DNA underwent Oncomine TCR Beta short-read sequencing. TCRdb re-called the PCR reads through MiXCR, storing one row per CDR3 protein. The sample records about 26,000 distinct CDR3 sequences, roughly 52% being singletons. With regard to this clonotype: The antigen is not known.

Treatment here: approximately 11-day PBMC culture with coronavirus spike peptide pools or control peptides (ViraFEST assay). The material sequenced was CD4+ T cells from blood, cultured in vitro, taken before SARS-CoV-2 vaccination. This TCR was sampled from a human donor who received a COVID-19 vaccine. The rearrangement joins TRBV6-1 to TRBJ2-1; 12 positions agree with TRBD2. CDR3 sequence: CASSPYYLAGGLVKQFF. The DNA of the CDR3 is TGTGCCAGCAGCCCTTATTACCTAGCGGGGGGGCTAGTGAAGCAGTTCTTC.